Below, one TCR beta chain is given with its context. Participant-reported clinical history was the basis for cohort assignment. The CDR3 contains 15 residues. The J segment lost 6 bases and the V segment lost 3 bases, leaving 3 bases of the junction unmatched. Germline-derived CDR1 and CDR2 are LNHDA and SQIVND (reference sequence). These data come from a study of blood T cell repertoires in COVID-19. Per the authors' pipeline: Reference gene primer amplification gave estimated nucleated cell counts. Generated by immunoSEQ multiplex PCR, the TCRdb table keeps only in-frame clones and is missing some. The V and J calls and clone size were taken over from that table, and D and trimming were inferred from the DNA. The sample has over 150,000 clones, 84% seen once.

The receptor comes from a man aged 45 to 65 who had recovered from COVID-19. Sample: PBMCs or T cells enriched from blood (not recorded which). The rearrangement joins TRBV19 to TRBJ1-6; 9 positions match TRBD1. The CDR3 sequence is CASSMTGGLNSPLHF. DNA for the CDR3: TGTGCCAGTAGTATGACAGGGGGGCTTAATTCACCCCTCCACTTT.